These 10 T cell receptor beta chains came from one sample sequenced in a study of T cells in Graves' hyperthyroidism and ophthalmopathy. From RNA transcripts, TCR beta CDR3 regions were amplified. First-round RT-PCR with HTBI primers amplified the TCR CDR3 region. TCRdb called the multiplex PCR reads again in MiXCR, with one record for every CDR3 protein. The sample consists of about 590,000 distinct CDR3 sequences, approximately 15% of them appearing once. Sequenced: blood. These receptors came from a woman in her twenties or thirties with Graves' hyperthyroidism.

The genes are TRBV7-2 and TRBJ2-3; unclear D gene. Trimming left V 5 bases short and J 1 base short, with 22 bases between. Germline V CDR1 and CDR2: SGHTA, FQGNSA. The CDR3 contains 18 residues. The CDR3: CASSHYGPTGGGTDTQYF. The CDR3 DNA reads TGTGCCAGCAGCCACTACGGGCCGACCGGCGGTGGCACAGATACGCAGTATTTT.

This clonotype has only a few counts. The chain joins TRBV30 to TRBJ2-2; TRBD2 is a possible D gene (5 bases). Trimming took off 4 bases at V and 4 bases at J, with 10 bases between the two ends. Germline CDR1 and CDR2: GTSNPN and SVGIG (reference sequence). The CDR3 has 13 amino acids. The CDR3 reads CAWTTRGTGELFF. The CDR3 DNA follows: TGTGCCTGGACGACACGGGGCACCGGGGAGCTGTTTTTT.

As to this clonotype: A single base separates this from a much larger clone, so it may be a read error. V is TRBV2 and J is TRBJ2-2; the D call may be TRBD1 or TRBD2 (6 bases each). The CDR3 runs 15 residues. Trimming shortened V by 5 bases and J by 5 bases, and 15 bases separated the two germline ends. Germline-derived CDR1 and CDR2 are SNHLY and FYNNEI. CDR3 bases: TGTGCCAGCAGTCCCGGGACTCAGGGGACCGGGGAGCTGTTTTTT. Translated, it gives CASSPGTQGTGELFF. The complete variable domain, with remaining parts taken from reference TRBV2 and TRBJ2-2, reads EPEVTQTPSHQVTQMGQEVILRCVPISNHLYFYWYRQILGQKVEFLVSFYNNEISEKSEIFDDQFSVERPDGSNFTLKIRSTKLEDSAMYFCASSPGTQGTGELFFGEGSRLTVL.

This clonotype appeared many times. This chain joins TRBV9 and TRBJ2-1; no reliable D call. This CDR3 has 13 amino acids. The ends were cut back, 0 bases at V and 5 bases at J, with 6 bases in the middle. Germline V gene sequence: CDR1 SGDLS, CDR2 YYNGEE. This CDR3 reads CASSVGNHNEQFF. CDR3 in DNA: TGTGCCAGCAGCGTAGGTAATCACAATGAGCAGTTCTTC.

The chain recombines TRBV7-2 with TRBJ2-5; the D call may be TRBD1 or TRBD2 (5 bases each). Germline-derived CDR1 and CDR2 are SGHTA and FQGNSA. The CDR3 runs to 17 residues. V gave up 1 base and J gave up 5 bases, with 20 bases separating them. The CDR3 DNA reads as TGTGCCAGCAGCTTAGGGTATACTAGGGGTCGAGGGGAGACCCAGTACTTC. Translation: CASSLGYTRGRGETQYF.

The J gene is TRBJ2-2, the V gene TRBV10-3; D unclear. The CDR3 spans 13 residues. Looked up from germline, CDR1 is ENHRY and CDR2 is SYGVKD. V dropped 2 bases and J dropped 2 bases, with 3 bases sitting between them. Here the CDR3 DNA reads TGTGCCATCAGTGAGGGAAACACCGGGGAGCTGTTTTTT. Its protein product is CAISEGNTGELFF.

This clonotype was observed a handful of times. This chain joins TRBV18 and TRBJ2-3, with 10 bases lining up with TRBD2. The V segment lost 5 bases and the J segment 8 bases; nucleotides outside the gene matches: 10. CDR1 is KGHSH and CDR2 is LQKENI in the germline V gene. The CDR3 covers 15 residues. The CDR3 protein is CASSAASSGSATQYF. The CDR3 bases are TGTGCCAGCTCAGCCGCGTCTAGCGGGAGCGCTACGCAGTATTTT.

Concerning this clonotype itself: A much larger clone differs from this one at a single base, so this may be a read error. The chain carries TRBV5-6 and TRBJ2-1, with 7 bases that match TRBD1. The CDR3 length is 20 residues. Germline V gene data show CDR1 as SGHDT and CDR2 as YYEEEE. Trimming took 2 bases from V and 0 from J; bases not matched to a gene: 17. The CDR3, as DNA: TGTGCCAGCAGCTTCCAGGGGGTCAGGGACCAAGAACCCTCCTACAATGAGCAGTTCTTC. Its translation: CASSFQGVRDQEPSYNEQFF.

This clonotype was detected ten times or more. The rearrangement uses TRBV2 and TRBJ1-3, with D hard to call. This CDR3 region has 16 residues. CDR1 SNHLY and CDR2 FYNNEI come from the germline V gene. Trimming cost V 5 bases and J 2 bases, with 16 bases left between them. The CDR3 protein is CASSILLRTAGNTIYF. The CDR3 coding sequence is TGTGCCAGCAGTATTCTTCTTCGGACGGCTGGAAACACCATATATTTT.

This clonotype came up many times. The chain uses TRBV6-1 and TRBJ2-7; D is unresolved. The V gene's germline CDR1 is MNHNS and CDR2 SASEGT. Trimming pared 8 bases from V and 6 bases from J, leaving 20 bases between. The CDR3 consists of 14 residues. DNA for the CDR3: TGTGCCAGCGCCCGGAGTTTGTGGTTAGGCGAGCAGTACTTC. It translates to CASARSLWLGEQYF.